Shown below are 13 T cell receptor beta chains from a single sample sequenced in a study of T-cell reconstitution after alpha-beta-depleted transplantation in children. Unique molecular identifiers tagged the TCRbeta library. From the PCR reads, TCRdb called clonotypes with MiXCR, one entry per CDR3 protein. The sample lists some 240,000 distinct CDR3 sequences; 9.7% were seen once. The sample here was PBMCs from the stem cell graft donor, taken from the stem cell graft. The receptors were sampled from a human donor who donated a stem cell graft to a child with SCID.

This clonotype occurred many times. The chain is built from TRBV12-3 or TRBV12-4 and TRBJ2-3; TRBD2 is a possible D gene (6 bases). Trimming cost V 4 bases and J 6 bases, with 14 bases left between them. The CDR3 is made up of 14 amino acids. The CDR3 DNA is TGTGCCAGCAGTTCCTCGGGACTCGAGGATACGCAGTATTTT. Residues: CASSSSGLEDTQYF.

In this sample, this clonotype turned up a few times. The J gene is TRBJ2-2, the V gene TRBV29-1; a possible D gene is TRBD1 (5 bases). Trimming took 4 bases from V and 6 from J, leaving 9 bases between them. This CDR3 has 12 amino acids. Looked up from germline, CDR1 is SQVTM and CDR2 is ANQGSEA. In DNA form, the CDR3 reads TGCAGCGTTGGGCAGGGTGCCGGGGAGCTGTTTTTT. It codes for CSVGQGAGELFF.

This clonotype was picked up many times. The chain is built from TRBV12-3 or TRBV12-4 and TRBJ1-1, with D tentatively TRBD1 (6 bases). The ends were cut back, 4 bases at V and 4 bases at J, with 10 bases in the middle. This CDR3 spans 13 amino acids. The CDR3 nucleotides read TGTGCCAGCAGTTCCAACAGGGCCACTGAAGCTTTCTTT. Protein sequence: CASSSNRATEAFF.

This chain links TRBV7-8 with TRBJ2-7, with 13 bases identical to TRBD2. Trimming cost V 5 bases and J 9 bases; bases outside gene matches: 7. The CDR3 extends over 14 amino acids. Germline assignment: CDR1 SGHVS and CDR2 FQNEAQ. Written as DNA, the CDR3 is TGTGCCAGCAGCCCTACTAGCGGGGGGGCAAGGCAGTACTTC. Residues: CASSPTSGGARQYF. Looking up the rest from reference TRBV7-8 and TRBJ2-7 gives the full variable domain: GAGVSQSPRYKVAKRGQDVALRCDPISGHVSLFWYQQALGQGPEFLTYFQNEAQLDKSGLPSDRFFAERPEGSVSTLKIQRTQQEDSAVYLCASSPTSGGARQYFGPGTRLTVT.

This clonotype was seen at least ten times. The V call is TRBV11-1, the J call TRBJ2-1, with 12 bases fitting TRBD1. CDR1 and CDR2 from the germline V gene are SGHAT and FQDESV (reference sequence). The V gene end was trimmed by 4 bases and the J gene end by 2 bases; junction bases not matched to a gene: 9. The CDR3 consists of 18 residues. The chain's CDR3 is CASSSGTGGKNTYNEQFF. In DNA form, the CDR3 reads TGTGCCAGCAGCTCTGGGACAGGGGGCAAAAATACCTACAATGAGCAGTTCTTC.

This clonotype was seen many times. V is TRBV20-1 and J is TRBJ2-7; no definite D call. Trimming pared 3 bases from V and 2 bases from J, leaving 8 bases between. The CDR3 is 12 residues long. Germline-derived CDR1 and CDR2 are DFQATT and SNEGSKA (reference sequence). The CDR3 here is CSASPVAYEQYF. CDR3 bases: TGCAGTGCTAGTCCCGTCGCCTACGAGCAGTACTTC.

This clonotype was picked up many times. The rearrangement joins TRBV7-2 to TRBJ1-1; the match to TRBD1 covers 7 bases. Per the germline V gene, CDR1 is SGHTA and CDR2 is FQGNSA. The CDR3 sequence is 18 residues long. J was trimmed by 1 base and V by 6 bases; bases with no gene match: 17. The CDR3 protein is CASRSIGGPTGRNTEAFF. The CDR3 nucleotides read TGTGCCAGCAGATCCATAGGGGGCCCGACAGGGAGGAACACTGAAGCTTTCTTT.

CDR3 in DNA: TGTGCCAGCAGCTTGGGACACTCGAACACTGAAGCTTTCTTT. Translation gives CASSLGHSNTEAFF. This chain links TRBV7-2 with TRBJ1-1; D possibly corresponds to TRBD1 (6 bases). Trimming took off 3 bases at V and 1 base at J, with 9 bases between the two ends. Germline V lookup: CDR1 SGHTA, CDR2 FQGNSA. This CDR3 is 14 amino acids long.

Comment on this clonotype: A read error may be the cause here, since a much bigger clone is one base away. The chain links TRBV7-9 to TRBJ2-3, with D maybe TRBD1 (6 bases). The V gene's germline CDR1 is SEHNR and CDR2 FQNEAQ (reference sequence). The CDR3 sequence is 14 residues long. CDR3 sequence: CASSATGGTDAQYF. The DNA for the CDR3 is TGTGCCAGCAGCGCGACTGGGGGCACAGATGCGCAGTATTTT.

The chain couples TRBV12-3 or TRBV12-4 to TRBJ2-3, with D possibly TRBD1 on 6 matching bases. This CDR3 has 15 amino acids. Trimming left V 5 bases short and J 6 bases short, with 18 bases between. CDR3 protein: CASSSLTGFGDTQYF. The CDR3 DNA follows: TGTGCCAGCAGTAGTCTAACAGGGTTCGGGGATACGCAGTATTTT.

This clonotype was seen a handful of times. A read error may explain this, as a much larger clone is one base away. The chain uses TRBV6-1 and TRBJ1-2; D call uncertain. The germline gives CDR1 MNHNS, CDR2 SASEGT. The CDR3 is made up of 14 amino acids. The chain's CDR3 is CASRASSSNYGDTF. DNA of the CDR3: TGTGCCAGCAGGGCATCCTCCTCTAACTATGGCGACACCTTC.

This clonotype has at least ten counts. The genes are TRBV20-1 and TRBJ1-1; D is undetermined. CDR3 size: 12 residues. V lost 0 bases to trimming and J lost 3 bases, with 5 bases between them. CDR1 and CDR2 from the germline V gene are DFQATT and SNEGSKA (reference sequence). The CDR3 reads CSARDSHTEAFF. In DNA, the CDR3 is TGCAGTGCTAGAGATTCGCACACTGAAGCTTTCTTT.

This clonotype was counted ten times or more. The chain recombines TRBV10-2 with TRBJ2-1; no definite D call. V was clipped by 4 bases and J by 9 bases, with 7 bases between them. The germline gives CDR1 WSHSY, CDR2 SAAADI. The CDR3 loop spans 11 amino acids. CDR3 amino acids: CASSATREQFF. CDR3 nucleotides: TGCGCCAGCAGTGCAACTCGTGAGCAGTTCTTC.